This T cell receptor beta chain is from a study of T-cell reconstitution after alpha-beta-depleted transplantation in children. A library of TCRbeta sequences, prepared with unique molecular identifiers, was generated. From the PCR reads, TCRdb called clonotypes with MiXCR, one entry per CDR3 protein. The sample lists approximately 500,000 distinct CDR3 sequences; more than 9% were seen once. This clonotype was recorded many times. This receptor was obtained from a child aged 2 to 10 with inherited bone marrow failure, due to receive a stem cell transplant. The specimen was PBMCs, collected before TCRalphabeta/CD19-depleted stem cell transplant.

The CDR3 here is CASSLWASRAYEQYF. DNA for the CDR3: TGTGCCAGCAGTTTATGGGCCTCAAGGGCCTACGAGCAGTACTTC. This sequence joins TRBV27 and TRBJ2-7; D is unresolved. In germline, CDR1 is MNHEY, CDR2 SMNVEV (reference sequence). This CDR3 contains 15 residues. V was trimmed by 1 base and J by 2 bases, leaving 12 bases between them.